What follows is one T cell receptor (beta chain) and its context. The antigen remains unidentified. Treatment was busulfan-fludarabine conditioning, a marrow graft, and cyclophosphamide on days +3 and +4. Measured with immunoSEQ multiplex PCR; TCRdb has only the in-frame clones, and not every one. The table includes 17,000 or so clones, almost 95% detected once. The data originate from a study of T cells after posttransplantation cyclophosphamide. Study-wide points: Tissue-infiltrating T cells from skin or gut overlapped little with blood T cells. Recipient CMV seropositivity and CMV reactivation strongly tracked TRB clonality. Donor CD8+ memory clones often dominated recipient blood repertoires at later times.

With 2 bases clipped from V and 5 bases from J, the junction kept 3 bases outside the gene matches. Germline V gene sequence: CDR1 SGHKS, CDR2 YYEKEE (reference sequence). The CDR3 sequence is 15 residues long. The specimen was CD4+ T cells sorted from blood, collected after allogeneic stem cell transplant with posttransplant cyclophosphamide. The receptor was isolated from a male patient aged 60-69 years who received an allogeneic stem cell transplant from a related donor and was CMV-positive. Some T cells may have come from the graft donor. J is TRBJ1-4 and V is TRBV5-5; 10 positions agree with TRBD1. The CDR3 loop is CASSFSGQGNEKLFF. CDR3 nucleotides: TGTGCCAGCAGCTTTTCGGGACAGGGGAATGAAAAACTGTTTTTT.